These T cell receptor beta chains were read from a single sample in a study of CD8 T cells in Susac syndrome. Via MiXCR, TCRdb re-called the immunoSEQ multiplex PCR reads, giving one row per CDR3 protein. This sample yields around 110,000 distinct CDR3 sequences, of which roughly 95% are seen a single time; 0.13% to 0.15% belongs to the top ten. Sequenced: CD4+ T cells from PBMCs. Source of these receptors: a human donor with Susac syndrome. CDR3s leave out the opening cysteine and the closing phenylalanine or tryptophan. Some rows mark clone size as missing; the rest say once, few, many or name a class of expanded clone.

clone_size: -; cdr3_length: 13; j_call: TRBJ2-1; v_call: TRBV3-1; cdr3_aa: ASSQETSGDSEQF
clone_size: -; cdr3_length: 15; j_call: TRBJ1-2; v_call: TRBV3-1; cdr3_aa: ASSRRGARLANYGYT
clone_size: once; cdr3_length: 15; j_call: TRBJ2-6; v_call: TRBV7-3; cdr3_aa: ASSSPTGSVGANVLT
clone_size: -; cdr3_length: 10; j_call: TRBJ2-5; v_call: TRBV29-1; cdr3_aa: SVVQIQETQY
clone_size: -; cdr3_length: 15; j_call: TRBJ2-7; v_call: TRBV19; cdr3_aa: ASSPSGTSGASYEQY
clone_size: once; cdr3_length: 10; j_call: TRBJ1-1; v_call: TRBV30; cdr3_aa: AWSGGGGKAF
clone_size: once; cdr3_length: 13; j_call: TRBJ1-5; v_call: TRBV5-6; cdr3_aa: ASSLWTASNQPQH
clone_size: once; cdr3_length: 17; j_call: TRBJ2-6; v_call: TRBV30; cdr3_aa: AWTPGYDQGAGGANVLT
clone_size: -; cdr3_length: 11; j_call: TRBJ2-1; v_call: TRBV20-1; cdr3_aa: SATGTVYNEQF
clone_size: -; cdr3_length: 16; j_call: TRBJ2-5; v_call: TRBV12-3/TRBV12-4; cdr3_aa: ASSLALRLALTPETQY
clone_size: -; cdr3_length: 12; j_call: TRBJ2-1; v_call: TRBV29-1; cdr3_aa: SVIRDYALNEQF
clone_size: -; cdr3_length: 11; j_call: TRBJ2-1; v_call: TRBV20-1; cdr3_aa: SAPVLGRDEQF
clone_size: -; cdr3_length: 11; j_call: TRBJ2-3; v_call: TRBV5-1; cdr3_aa: ASYIPGTDTQY
clone_size: -; cdr3_length: 11; j_call: TRBJ1-4; v_call: TRBV30; cdr3_aa: AWSSDIGEKLF
clone_size: few; cdr3_length: 11; j_call: TRBJ2-1; v_call: TRBV7-3; cdr3_aa: ASSPGTGNEQF
clone_size: -; cdr3_length: 13; j_call: TRBJ2-7; v_call: TRBV11-2; cdr3_aa: ASSRPGLSSYEQY
clone_size: -; cdr3_length: 12; j_call: TRBJ2-1; v_call: TRBV29-1; cdr3_aa: SVGGSGIYNEQF
clone_size: once; cdr3_length: 14; j_call: TRBJ2-1; v_call: TRBV24-1; cdr3_aa: ATSDLAPSSYNEQF
clone_size: -; cdr3_length: 13; j_call: TRBJ1-4; v_call: TRBV5-1; cdr3_aa: ASSLDGRAREKLF
clone_size: -; cdr3_length: 13; j_call: TRBJ1-2; v_call: TRBV7-9; cdr3_aa: ASSSEWGANYGYT
clone_size: -; cdr3_length: 12; j_call: TRBJ2-7; v_call: TRBV6-2/TRBV6-3; cdr3_aa: ASSYDPYYGEQY
clone_size: -; cdr3_length: 13; j_call: TRBJ2-7; v_call: TRBV5-4; cdr3_aa: ASSLDGGVDYEQY
clone_size: -; cdr3_length: 12; j_call: TRBJ1-1; v_call: TRBV3-1; cdr3_aa: ASSQPGPGSEAF
clone_size: -; cdr3_length: 10; j_call: TRBJ2-1; v_call: TRBV15; cdr3_aa: ATSRDWDEQF